This T cell receptor (beta chain) was profiled in a study of CD8 T cells in ankylosing spondylitis (dated by TCRdb to 2016 to 2017). A note on the overall study: To find TCR variants linked to disease, the study profiled T cell receptor beta repertoires in ankylosing spondylitis patients and healthy donors. The whole study cohort included 108 healthy donors and 25 ankylosing spondylitis patients. Samples of peripheral blood were taken, and for ankylosing spondylitis patients, synovial fluid was collected as well.

This clonotype was picked up a small number of times. Its antigen has not been determined. Nothing much larger sits one base from this clone, and base qualities are not available. The CDR3 sequence holds 15 residues, the cysteine and phenylalanine included. Only the CDR3 region is kept as DNA, spanning 45 bases read in frame from base 1. V and J lose 0 bases and 5 bases, and a span of 14 bases separates them. The germline V gene sets CDR1 to MNHEY and CDR2 to SVGAGI. TCRdb shows the sequencer as Illumina HiSeq 2500. TCR beta libraries were prepared by quantitative 5'-RACE with molecular barcodes. The original pipeline was this. To identify disease-linked TCR variants, a new computational method was used, one built on a probabilistic model of VDJ rearrangement. Using fastp at Q25 and MiXCR, TCRdb reprocessed the public reads and kept productive beta chains. Here each entry gathers all rows of one CDR3 protein and keeps the most common genes and DNA. In this record, the V and J calls reflect TCRdb's handling and not the investigators' own analysis. Recorded for this sample are approximately 520,000 distinct CDR3 sequences; roughly 5.3% of them occurred a single time. The ten largest clones capture under 4.5% of the sample.

Results and caveats for the whole study, not just this receptor: The disease-linked clones were reported as significantly enriched in matched synovial fluid samples from ankylosing spondylitis patients. A CD8+ phenotype was shown by the disease-linked clones, which were found at relatively low frequencies in peripheral blood. Some motif variants had previously been reported in the synovial fluid and blood of reactive arthritis patients, which suggests shared mechanisms of disease initiation. Blood from ankylosing spondylitis patients appeared to be characterized by a TCR beta motif composed of under 10 highly homologous amino acid variants.

Sequences were obtained from blood, either unsorted or a sorted T cell fraction (not recorded which). The sequence was obtained from a male donor with ankylosing spondylitis. The sequence is built from TRBV6-5 and TRBJ2-7; no D gene can be assigned with confidence. For the CDR3, the sequence is CASSYSGQEAHEQYF. Here is the DNA: TGTGCCAGCAGTTACTCAGGGCAGGAAGCCCACGAGCAGTACTTC.